The present T cell receptor beta chain was sequenced within a study of CD8 T cells in ankylosing spondylitis. Findings and caveats of the study: A CD8+ phenotype characterized the disease-linked clones, which were relatively rare in peripheral blood. Significantly higher representation of disease-linked clones was reported for matched ankylosing spondylitis synovial fluid. Seemingly characteristic of ankylosing spondylitis blood was a TCR beta motif consisting of about 8 highly homologous variants.

From germline, CDR1 is KGHDR and CDR2 SFDVKD. This CDR3 is 14 amino acids long. The V segment lost 6 bases and the J segment 4 bases; nucleotides outside the gene matches: 5. This clonotype has a handful of counts. The antigen is undetermined. Quantitative 5'-RACE was performed with molecular barcodes, and it yielded the TCR beta libraries. TCRdb itself ran the 5' RACE reads through MiXCR, one entry per CDR3 protein. The table lists some 39,000 distinct CDR3 sequences, roughly 13% of them singletons. This sequence was found in a male donor with ankylosing spondylitis. The J gene is TRBJ2-3, the V gene TRBV24-1, with 8 bases that match TRBD2. The sample taken for sequencing was synovial fluid, either unsorted or a sorted T cell fraction (not recorded which). The DNA of the CDR3 is TGTGCCACCAGTTGGCGGGAGGCCCCAGATACGCAGTATTTT. Amino acid sequence: CATSWREAPDTQYF.